The source of this TCR beta chain is a study of blood T cell repertoires in COVID-19 (TCRdb year 2020). Regarding the study in general: The collaborator samples originated in the United States, Italy and Spain and spanned the acute and convalescent phases of COVID-19. Subjects who had been exposed to COVID-19, were actively infected with it, or had recovered from it provided the deeply sampled blood TCRbeta repertoires that made up the dataset. HLA class I and class II types, where available, came from metadata supplied by the sample provider rather than from assay-based typing. The repertoires were made available in a free public database intended to serve as a resource for research on the immune response to SARS-CoV-2. The prospective study material was composed of cDNA or gDNA derived from T cells, B-cell-depleted T cells, or PBMCs. The sample metadata nearly always contained a de-identified subject ID, COVID-19 status, age in years and sex. Samples came from the ongoing ImmuneRACE study (first 160 participants) plus 1,254 subjects from 6 global collaborators. Overall study results and their limits: Clinical and demographic metadata were provided uncurated, with the amount varying by source and participant.

One collaborating source in Seattle enrolled patients while the patients were actively infected and followed the patients over time throughout the course of disease. The collaborating institutions used their own protocols to collect whole blood in K2EDTA tubes. For TCRbeta analysis, collaborators shipped samples in one of three forms: frozen whole blood, isolated PBMCs, or DNA extracted from either of those sample types. To note about this clone: Its antigen is currently not known. It has no much larger one-base neighbor in the sample; base qualities were not kept.

Relative to germline, V is 1 base shorter and J is 7 bases shorter, with 7 bases between their ends. The CDR3 runs 13 amino acids, cysteine and phenylalanine included. Just the 39-base CDR3 DNA is kept, in frame starting at base 1. According to the germline V gene (reference sequence), CDR1 reads LGHDT and CDR2 reads YNNKEL. The immunoSEQ Assay, a bias-controlled multiplex PCR, was used to amplify TCRbeta CDR3 regions from genomic DNA. The authors processed their data as follows. Within the assay, amplification of reference gene primers was used to estimate how many nucleated cells each sample contained. Sequence reads were collapsed and filtered to measure the absolute abundance of every unique TCRbeta CDR3 rearrangement. Productive Simpson clonality was computed per sample as the square root of Simpson's diversity index over productive rearrangements. This is the immuneACCESS table as TCRdb keeps it, with only in-frame sequences that have V and J called. A part of the clones is gone; compared with another copy, unresolved V genes explain less than half, and the rest is unexplained. The V and J calls and clone size are taken from that table; D and trimming were inferred from the DNA. The sample has about 250,000 clones on record, about 83% of them singletons. The ten largest clonotypes hold around 6% of the sample.

Sequenced: peripheral blood. The sequence was obtained from a woman aged 80 or over with COVID-19, enrolled during active disease. Here the chain combines TRBV3-1 (or the pseudogene TRBV3-2) and TRBJ2-2; the D gene assignment is ambiguous. The CDR3 reads CASSQGSGGELFF. The nucleotide sequence reads as follows: TGTGCCAGCAGCCAAGGGTCGGGCGGGGAGCTGTTTTTT.